This TCR beta chain comes out of a study of blood T cell repertoires in COVID-19 (dated by TCRdb to 2020 to 2022). About the full investigation: The collaborator samples originated in the United States, Italy and Spain and spanned the acute and convalescent phases of COVID-19. The prospective study material was composed of cDNA or gDNA derived from T cells, B-cell-depleted T cells, or PBMCs. Deeply sampled blood TCRbeta repertoires from subjects exposed to, actively infected with, or recovered from COVID-19 were included in the dataset. The repertoires were released in a freely available public database intended as a resource for research on the immune response to SARS-CoV-2. Samples were obtained from the ongoing ImmuneRACE study (first 160 participants) and from over 1,000 subjects provided by 6 global collaborators. Nearly every sample came with metadata listing a de-identified subject ID, COVID-19 status, age in years and sex. Where available, HLA class I and class II types were taken from metadata supplied by the sample provider and were not determined by assay-based typing.

This clone was detected a few times. This receptor's antigen is unknown. Base qualities are missing; no much larger clone stands one base away. CDR1 and CDR2 are drawn from the germline V gene (reference sequence): MNHNY, SVGAGI. V lost 7 bases and J lost 1 base; the stretch between them is 13 bases long. Taken from cysteine to phenylalanine, the CDR3 has 14 residues. The DNA shown is the 42-base CDR3, in frame from base 1. In the prospective study, participants were about 18 to 95 years old, resided in 25 or so geographic areas of the United States, and were enrolled through a virtual design. Cohort assignment in the prospective study relied on participant-reported clinical history from a screening survey and a study questionnaire. Exposed participants had been in contact, within 2 weeks of entering the study, with a person who had a PCR-confirmed or clinician-diagnosed case of COVID-19. Mobile phlebotomists in the prospective study collected whole blood, serum and a nasopharyngeal or oropharyngeal swab from every participant. Additional blood draws and questionnaires over an approximately 2-month period could optionally be provided by prospective study participants. Before DNA extraction, prospective study blood samples were shipped either frozen or at room temperature.

The immunoSEQ Assay, a bias-controlled multiplex PCR, was used to amplify TCRbeta CDR3 regions from genomic DNA. Per the authors' processing: Nucleated cell counts per sample were estimated from amplification of reference gene primers within the assay. To quantify the absolute abundance of each unique TCRbeta CDR3 rearrangement, sequence reads were collapsed and filtered. For each sample, productive Simpson clonality was calculated as the square root of Simpson's diversity index over productive rearrangements. What TCRdb holds here is the immuneACCESS table cut down to in-frame rearrangements. Part of the clones is not present; checked against another copy, under half of the missing clones reflect an unresolved V gene, and the others are unexplained. V and J calls and clone size are as listed in that table; D and trimming were resolved from the DNA. This sample lists about 320,000 clones; 90% were detected once. The leading ten clones occupy 3.5% to 5% of the sample.

Overall study results and their limits: The amount of clinical and demographic metadata varied by source and participant and was provided uncurated.

The chain was built from TRBV6-6 and TRBJ1-2; there is no confident call for the D gene. Input material: PBMCs or T cells enriched from blood (not recorded which). The clonotype was recovered from a woman in her 30s who had been exposed to COVID-19. For the CDR3, the sequence is CASTQREDNYGYTF. The sequenced DNA: TGTGCCAGCACCCAGAGGGAGGATAACTATGGCTACACCTTC.